The 6 T cell receptor beta chains reported below all come from one sample, sequenced in a study of Tregs in tolerant kidney transplant recipients. The protocol was immunoSEQ multiplex PCR, while the TCRdb copy is restricted to in-frame clones and leaves out a portion. The sample shows tens of thousands of clones, 75% to 95% of them seen only once. The nonmyeloablative bone marrow transplants came from related graft donors, with transient mixed chimerism. Sequencing used CD4+ T cells from blood (PBMCs), obtained 24 months after the transplant. These receptors were collected from a human patient who received a combined kidney and bone marrow transplant. Some T cells may arise from the graft donor.

This clone was picked up a small number of times. The chain recombines TRBV2 with TRBJ2-5; TRBD1 matches 7 bases. V trimming: 6 bases; J trimming: 2 bases; junction bases outside the gene matches: 3. CDR3 length: 13 amino acids. The V gene's germline CDR1 is SNHLY and CDR2 FYNNEI. CDR3 nucleotide sequence: TGTGCCAGCAGATTGGGACAGCAAGAGACCCAGTACTTC. It is translated as CASRLGQQETQYF.

This chain connects TRBV7-3 to TRBJ2-5; TRBD2 is a possible D gene (6 bases). This CDR3 is 16 amino acids long. In germline, CDR1 is SGHTA, CDR2 FQGTGA. V gave up 6 bases and J gave up 2 bases, with 19 bases separating them. In DNA, the CDR3 is TGTGCCAGCAGTAGGAGGGTAGCGGAGACACAAGAGACCCAGTACTTC. Translating gives CASSRRVAETQETQYF.

The DNA of the CDR3 is TGTGCCAGCAGCTTCGACAGGGATACTGAAGCTTTCTTT. Protein sequence: CASSFDRDTEAFF. V and J are TRBV5-4 and TRBJ1-1; 7 bases match TRBD1. Germline-derived CDR1 and CDR2 are SGHNT and YYREEE (reference sequence). Unmatched junction bases numbered 3, after V lost 2 bases and J lost 5 bases. The CDR3 covers 13 residues.

As concerns this clone: Its ends do not fully match the called genes, so a read error is possible. The chain joins TRBV7-9 to TRBJ2-6; 9 nucleotides align to TRBD1. The CDR3 length is 17 residues. Per the germline V gene, CDR1 is SEHNR and CDR2 is FQNEAQ (reference sequence). The chain's CDR3 is CASNLGTGLSGANVLTF. Here the CDR3 DNA reads TGTGCCAGCAACTTAGGGACAGGGTTGTCTGGGGCCAACGTCCTGACTTTC. Complete variable domain (other parts from reference TRBV7-9 and TRBJ2-6): DTGVSQNPRHKITKRGQNVTFRCDPISEHNRLYWYRQTLGQGPEFLTYFQNEAQLEKSRLLSDRFSAERPKGSFSTLEIQRTEQGDSAMYLCASNLGTGLSGANVLTFGAGSRLTVL.

The chain is built from TRBV16 and TRBJ1-2; D call uncertain. The germline gives CDR1 KGHSY, CDR2 FQNENV. Trimming pared 3 bases from V and 1 base from J, leaving 9 bases between. The CDR3 contains 14 residues. CDR3 bases: TGTGCCAGCAGCCACAACGGACTTAACTATGGCTACACCTTC. It yields the protein CASSHNGLNYGYTF.

The CDR3, as DNA: TGTGCCAGCAGTCTCCTGTCGGAGCGGGGGGGCCCCTCCTACGAGCAGTACTTC. Its translation is CASSLLSERGGPSYEQYF. V usage is TRBV27 and J usage is TRBJ2-7; 10 bases map to TRBD2. J was trimmed by 0 bases and V by 5 bases; bases with no gene match: 13. Germline CDR1 is MNHEY and CDR2 is SMNVEV (reference sequence). CDR3 length: 18 amino acids.